These 11 T cell receptor beta chains came from one sample sequenced in a study of graft-versus-host responses after intestinal transplantation. Antigens for these TCRs are unknown. Repertoires were generated with immunoSEQ multiplex PCR, while TCRdb's copy carries only in-frame clones and drops some. Seen here are around 87,000 clones, 85% to 95% observed once, and the top ten hold about 0.4%. The source was unstimulated CD8+ T cells sorted from spleen or lymph node cells, collected before transplant. The receptor source for this set is a human donor who was the organ donor for an intestinal transplant.

This clone was observed a handful of times. The chain couples TRBV29-1 to TRBJ2-1; TRBD2 might be the D (5 bases). Per germline, CDR1 SQVTM and CDR2 ANQGSEA. With 2 bases removed from V and 4 bases from J, the gap between germline ends came to 18 bases. This CDR3 has 16 amino acids. The chain's CDR3 is CSVEPGERTSYNEQFF. CDR3 DNA: TGCAGCGTTGAACCTGGTGAGCGGACTTCTTACAATGAGCAGTTCTTC.

The chain joins TRBV4-3 to TRBJ2-5, with TRBD1 as a possible D gene (6 bases). V was pared by 0 bases and J by 4 bases, with 12 bases between. Germline-derived CDR1 and CDR2 are LGHNA and YSLEER. The CDR3 is 15 residues long. The CDR3 here is CASSQDLGDTETQYF. CDR3 DNA sequence: TGCGCCAGCAGCCAAGATCTCGGGGACACAGAGACCCAGTACTTC.

The chain recombines TRBV7-9 with TRBJ1-1; D gene ambiguous. CDR1 and CDR2 from the germline V gene are SEHNR and FQNEAQ (reference sequence). This CDR3 is 15 amino acids long. Trimming removed 4 bases from V and 5 bases from J, with 17 bases in between. The CDR3 here is CASSSPGKGGTEAFF. In DNA form, the CDR3 reads TGTGCCAGCAGCTCTCCGGGAAAAGGAGGGACTGAAGCTTTCTTT.

The genes are TRBV4-2 and TRBJ1-4; D gene uncertain. Germline V gene sequence: CDR1 LGHNA, CDR2 YNFKEQ. Trimming left V 0 bases short and J 0 bases short, with 8 bases between. The length of the CDR3 is 16 residues. Written as DNA, the CDR3 is TGTGCCAGCAGCCAAGAACTGGGAGCAACTAATGAAAAACTGTTTTTT. It yields the protein CASSQELGATNEKLFF.

The V call is TRBV7-9, the J call TRBJ1-1; TRBD1 might be the D (6 bases). Germline CDR1 SEHNR, CDR2 FQNEAQ (reference sequence). The V end was cut by 4 bases, the J end by 8 bases, with 20 bases between. The CDR3 is 15 residues long. CDR3 protein: CASSSGGETGREAFF. For the CDR3, the DNA is TGTGCCAGCAGCTCGGGGGGGGAAACAGGGCGGGAAGCTTTCTTT. The variable domain in full, with the rest retrieved from reference TRBV7-9 and TRBJ1-1, is DTGVSQNPRHKITKRGQNVTFRCDPISEHNRLYWYRQTLGQGPEFLTYFQNEAQLEKSRLLSDRFSAERPKGSFSTLEIQRTEQGDSAMYLCASSSGGETGREAFFGQGTRLTVV.

The chain recombines TRBV11-2 with TRBJ1-2; the D gene is possibly TRBD1 (6 bases). The CDR3 covers 14 residues. V was shortened by 6 bases and J by 0 bases, with 11 bases between the two germline ends. Germline V gene sequence: CDR1 SGHAT, CDR2 FQNNGV. The CDR3 region is CASRPDRSNYGYTF. CDR3 bases: TGTGCCAGCAGACCGGACAGATCTAACTATGGCTACACCTTC. The entire variable domain, with the rest obtained from reference TRBV11-2 and TRBJ1-2, is as follows: EAGVAQSPRYKIIEKRQSVAFWCNPISGHATLYWYQQILGQGPKLLIQFQNNGVVDDSQLPKDRFSAERLKGVDSTLKIQPAKLEDSAVYLCASRPDRSNYGYTFGSGTRLTVV.

The sample holds a few counts of this clone. The chain carries TRBV7-9 and TRBJ1-4; 10 bases agree with TRBD1. J was trimmed by 0 bases and V by 5 bases; bases with no gene match: 3. Germline CDR1 and CDR2: SEHNR and FQNEAQ (reference sequence). The CDR3 extends over 16 amino acids. The CDR3 region is CASSGTGESTNEKLFF. In DNA, the CDR3 is TGTGCCAGCAGCGGGACAGGGGAGTCAACTAATGAAAAACTGTTTTTT.

The V gene is TRBV2, the J gene TRBJ1-5; D remains unclear. The CDR3 extends over 13 amino acids. Germline assignment: CDR1 SNHLY and CDR2 FYNNEI. Trimming pared 5 bases from V and 4 bases from J, leaving 9 bases between. The CDR3 sequence: CASSQKRNQPQHF. The DNA of the CDR3 is TGTGCCAGCAGTCAAAAACGGAATCAGCCCCAGCATTTT. Filled out from reference TRBV2 and TRBJ1-5, the complete variable domain reads EPEVTQTPSHQVTQMGQEVILRCVPISNHLYFYWYRQILGQKVEFLVSFYNNEISEKSEIFDDQFSVERPDGSNFTLKIRSTKLEDSAMYFCASSQKRNQPQHFGDGTRLSIL.

This chain links TRBV4-3 with TRBJ1-2; D gene uncertain. CDR3 length equals 14 residues. V was cut by 2 bases and J by 3 bases, with 10 bases left in between. Germline values: CDR1 LGHNA, CDR2 YSLEER. The DNA of the CDR3 is TGCGCCAGCAGCCAATCACCCGGAGACTATGGCTACACCTTC. This codes for CASSQSPGDYGYTF.

The CDR3 is CAISAGGEGYEQYF. In nucleotides, the CDR3 is TGTGCCATCAGTGCAGGGGGCGAAGGCTACGAGCAGTACTTC. The chain uses TRBV10-3 and TRBJ2-7; 8 nucleotides align to TRBD1. Losses at the gene ends were 4 bases for V and 3 bases for J; bases not matched to a gene: 5. This CDR3 has 14 residues. Germline CDR1 reads ENHRY; CDR2 reads SYGVKD.

This chain connects TRBV11-2 to TRBJ2-7, with D perhaps TRBD2 (7 bases). The V gene lost 3 bases and the J gene lost 4 bases, with 13 bases spanning the gap. This CDR3 is 14 amino acids long. Germline V lookup: CDR1 SGHAT, CDR2 FQNNGV. The CDR3 coding sequence is TGTGCCAGCAGCTTTAACAGGGAGGGGTACGAGCAGTACTTC. It codes for CASSFNREGYEQYF. Drawing the rest from reference TRBV11-2 and TRBJ2-7, the complete variable domain is EAGVAQSPRYKIIEKRQSVAFWCNPISGHATLYWYQQILGQGPKLLIQFQNNGVVDDSQLPKDRFSAERLKGVDSTLKIQPAKLEDSAVYLCASSFNREGYEQYFGPGTRLTVT.